Listed here is a single T cell receptor beta chain. The study ran its PCR with 60 Vbeta and 13 Jbeta primers. Measured with immunoSEQ multiplex PCR; TCRdb has only the in-frame clones, and not every one. The data contain about 160,000 clones, roughly 79% of them singletons. This sample is drawn from a study of cytomegalovirus exposure and HLA in healthy donors. V lost 5 bases and J 6 bases, leaving 24 bases between the germline ends. The CDR3 consists of 17 residues. CDR1 is SEHNR and CDR2 is FQNEAQ in the germline V gene (reference sequence). The genes are TRBV7-9 and TRBJ2-3; D might be TRBD1 (5 bases). Sequencing was carried out using PBMCs. This sequence originates from a man aged 35-49 years in good health and CMV-seronegative. The CDR3 sequence: CASSTPRVEAFTDTQYF. The CDR3, as DNA: TGTGCCAGCAGCACCCCCAGGGTCGAGGCTTTCACGGATACGCAGTATTTT. Together with reference TRBV7-9 and TRBJ2-3, the CDR3 gives the full variable domain: DTGVSQNPRHKITKRGQNVTFRCDPISEHNRLYWYRQTLGQGPEFLTYFQNEAQLEKSRLLSDRFSAERPKGSFSTLEIQRTEQGDSAMYLCASSTPRVEAFTDTQYFGPGTRLTVL.